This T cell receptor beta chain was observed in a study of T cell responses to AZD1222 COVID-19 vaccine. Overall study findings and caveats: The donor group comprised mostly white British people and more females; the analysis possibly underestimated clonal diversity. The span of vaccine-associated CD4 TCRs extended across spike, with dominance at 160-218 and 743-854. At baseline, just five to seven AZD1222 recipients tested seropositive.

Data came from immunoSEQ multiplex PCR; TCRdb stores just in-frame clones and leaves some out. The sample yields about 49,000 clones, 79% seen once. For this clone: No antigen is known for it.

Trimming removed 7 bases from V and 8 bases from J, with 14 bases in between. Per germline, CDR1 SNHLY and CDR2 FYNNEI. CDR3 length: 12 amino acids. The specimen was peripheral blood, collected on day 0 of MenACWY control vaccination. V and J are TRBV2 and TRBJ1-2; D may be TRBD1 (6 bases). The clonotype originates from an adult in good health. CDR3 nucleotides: TGTGCCAGCACTCTCAGGGGTGAGGGCTACACCTTC. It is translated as CASTLRGEGYTF.